This record looks at one T cell receptor (beta chain) sequence and its context. Its cognate antigen is unknown. The assay was immunoSEQ multiplex PCR, and TCRdb's table has in-frame clones only and misses some. This sample carries tens of thousands of clones, roughly 87% of them seen once, and the ten largest clones take approximately 1.3%. The CDR3 loop spans 12 amino acids. V was clipped by 5 bases and J by 5 bases, with 9 bases between them. CDR1 MNHNS and CDR2 SASEGT come from the germline V gene. The data are from a study of OX40 agonist ivuxolimab in advanced cancers. As for the study in general: Dose-escalation cases comprised hepatocellular carcinoma, melanoma, renal cell or head and neck cancer. Subjects had a mean age of around 63 years, with a range of roughly 23 to 79; around 84% were male. Three individuals attained partial responses, comprising one hepatocellular carcinoma case and two cutaneous melanoma cases.

Whole-study findings and limits: Also present in some nonresponders was a low level of normalized T-cell clonal expansion.

This clonotype was obtained from an adult with an advanced solid tumor such as melanoma, head and neck, liver or kidney cancer. The chain couples TRBV6-1 to TRBJ1-2; D not resolved. The input for sequencing was CD4+ or CD8+ T cells sorted from blood, taken in a trial of the OX40 agonist ivuxolimab. DNA of the CDR3: TGTGCCAGCAGTCTACGTTCGTATGGCTACACCTTC. Encoded protein: CASSLRSYGYTF.